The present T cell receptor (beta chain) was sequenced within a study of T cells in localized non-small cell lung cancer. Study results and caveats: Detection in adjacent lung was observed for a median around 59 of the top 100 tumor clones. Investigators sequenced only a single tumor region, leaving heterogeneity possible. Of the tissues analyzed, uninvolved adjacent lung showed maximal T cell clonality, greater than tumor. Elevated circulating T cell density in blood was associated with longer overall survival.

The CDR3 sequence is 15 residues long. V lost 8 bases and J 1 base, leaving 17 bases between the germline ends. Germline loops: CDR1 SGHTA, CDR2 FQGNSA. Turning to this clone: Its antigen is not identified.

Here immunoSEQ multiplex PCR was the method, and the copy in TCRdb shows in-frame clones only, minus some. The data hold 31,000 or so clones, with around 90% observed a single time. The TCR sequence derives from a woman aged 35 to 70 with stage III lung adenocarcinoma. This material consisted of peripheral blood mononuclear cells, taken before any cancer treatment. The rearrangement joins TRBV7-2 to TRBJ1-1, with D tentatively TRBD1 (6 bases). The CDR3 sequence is CASGQWGPRNTEAFF. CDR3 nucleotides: TGTGCCAGCGGTCAGTGGGGGCCAAGGAACACTGAAGCTTTCTTT.